The 31 T cell receptor beta chains reported below all come from one sample, sequenced in a study of cytomegalovirus exposure and HLA in healthy donors (dated by TCRdb to the late 2010s). Receptor libraries were prepared by the immunoSEQ multiplex PCR assay. The multiplex PCR relied on a mix of 60 forward primers for TCR Vbeta segments and 13 reverse primers for TCR Jbeta segments. The source is immuneACCESS, and TCRdb retained only in-frame sequences with V and J called. Part of the clones is not carried over; for the studies checked, unresolved V genes explain less than half of this, and the remainder is unexplained. Across this sample there are 130,000 to 150,000 clones, with approximately 80% seen only once. The ten top clones hold 3.5% to 5% of the sample. The sequencing input was PBMCs. The receptors were gathered from a man aged 35-49 years in good health and CMV-seropositive.

The chain combines TRBV18 with TRBJ2-1; D remains unclear. V was trimmed by 2 bases and J by 6 bases, leaving 5 bases between them. Germline CDR1 is KGHSH and CDR2 is LQKENI. This CDR3 is built from 12 residues. CDR3 in amino acids: CASSPASNEQFF. CDR3 DNA: TGTGCCAGCTCACCAGCGAGCAATGAGCAGTTCTTC.

This rearrangement joins TRBV5-4 to TRBJ2-1; D is perhaps TRBD1 (6 bases). CDR1 and CDR2 from the germline V gene are SGHNT and YYREEE (reference sequence). CDR3 size: 15 residues. V lost 1 base and J lost 8, with 16 bases in between. The chain's CDR3 is CASSLPAKGVYEQFF. CDR3 nucleotides: TGTGCCAGCAGCTTGCCCGCAAAGGGGGTCTATGAGCAGTTCTTC.

This chain connects TRBV5-4 to TRBJ2-1; 9 bases are shared with TRBD1. The CDR3 extends over 16 amino acids. CDR1 and CDR2 (germline): SGHNT, YYREEE (reference sequence). The ends lost 6 bases at V and 5 bases at J; junction bases unmatched: 12. The CDR3 DNA follows: TGTGCCAGCACAAAACCTCCGGGACAGGGAAACAATGAGCAGTTCTTC. Its protein product is CASTKPPGQGNNEQFF.

The rearrangement links TRBV27 to TRBJ2-2; maybe TRBD1 (5 bases). Trimming removed 6 bases from V and 6 bases from J, with 8 bases in between. Germline-derived CDR1 and CDR2 are MNHEY and SMNVEV (reference sequence). The CDR3 covers 12 residues. CDR3 nucleotides: TGTGCCAGCAGACAGGCTGCCGGGGAGCTGTTTTTT. Amino acids: CASRQAAGELFF.

This clone was picked up one time. The CDR3 loop is CASSVIQGKNTEAFF. The CDR3 DNA is TGTGCCAGTAGTGTCATACAGGGAAAGAACACTGAAGCTTTCTTT. The chain couples TRBV19 to TRBJ1-1, with D possibly matching TRBD1 (6 bases). Between the trimmed V and J ends, which lost 5 bases and 1 base, there was a span of 14 bases. CDR1 and CDR2 from the germline V gene are LNHDA and SQIVND (reference sequence). The CDR3 is 15 amino acids.

The chain is built from TRBV18 and TRBJ1-5; weak D call: TRBD1 (5 bases). Deletions cut 5 bases from V and 5 bases from J, with 13 bases between. Germline assignment: CDR1 KGHSH and CDR2 LQKENI. This CDR3 spans 14 amino acids. CDR3 sequence: CASSSTDEHQPQHF. CDR3 coding DNA: TGTGCCAGCTCATCGACAGATGAACATCAGCCCCAGCATTTT.

This chain uses TRBV7-9 with TRBJ2-1; D ambiguous. Per the germline V gene, CDR1 is SEHNR and CDR2 is FQNEAQ (reference sequence). The V gene lost 5 bases and the J gene lost 6 bases, with 8 bases spanning the gap. CDR3 length: 12 amino acids. CDR3 region: CASSTSSNEQFF. The CDR3 DNA follows: TGTGCCAGCAGCACCTCTAGCAATGAGCAGTTCTTC.

This chain links TRBV16 with TRBJ1-3; 8 bases are shared with TRBD1. The CDR3 sequence is 17 residues long. V was pared by 4 bases and J by 0 bases, with 8 bases of the junction left unmatched. Per the germline V gene, CDR1 is KGHSY and CDR2 is FQNENV. The CDR3 spells CASSPDRGPSSGNTIYF. Written as DNA, the CDR3 is TGTGCCAGCAGCCCTGACAGGGGCCCAAGCTCTGGAAACACCATATATTTT.

J is TRBJ2-1 and V is TRBV19; D gene unclear. The CDR3 is 13 amino acids. The V end was cut by 5 bases, the J end by 5 bases, with 10 bases between. Looked up from germline, CDR1 is LNHDA and CDR2 is SQIVND (reference sequence). CDR3 region: CASSLGRNNEQFF. CDR3 sequence (DNA): TGTGCCAGTAGTCTGGGCAGGAACAATGAGCAGTTCTTC.

J is TRBJ2-6 and V is TRBV5-1; possibly TRBD2 for D (6 bases). The CDR3 sequence is 16 residues long. V gave up 0 bases and J gave up 0 bases, with 7 bases separating them. In germline, CDR1 is SGHRS, CDR2 YFSETQ. The CDR3 nucleotides are TGCGCCAGCAGCTTGGGGAGGGGCTCTGGGGCCAACGTCCTGACTTTC. Amino acids: CASSLGRGSGANVLTF. Together with reference TRBV5-1 and TRBJ2-6, the CDR3 gives the full variable domain: KAGVTQTPRYLIKTRGQQVTLSCSPISGHRSVSWYQQTPGQGLQFLFEYFSETQRNKGNFPGRFSGRQFSNSRSEMNVSTLELGDSALYLCASSLGRGSGANVLTFGAGSRLTVL.

V and J are TRBV5-6 and TRBJ2-5; 8 bases agree with TRBD2. This CDR3 spans 15 amino acids. Trimming removed 1 base from V and 1 base from J; junction bases left unmatched: 3. In germline, CDR1 is SGHDT, CDR2 YYEEEE. The CDR3 nucleotides read TGTGCCAGCAGCTTGACCGGGAGGGGCCAAGAGACCCAGTACTTC. Translated, it gives CASSLTGRGQETQYF.

This chain uses TRBV2 with TRBJ2-2, with 8 bases lining up with TRBD1. CDR3 length: 16 amino acids. Germline V gene sequence: CDR1 SNHLY, CDR2 FYNNEI. Trimming at V came to 10 bases and at J to 0 bases, leaving 10 bases not matched to a gene. CDR3 in DNA: TGTGCCACCAAGAAACGACAGGGGACGAACACCGGGGAGCTGTTTTTT. Its translation is CATKKRQGTNTGELFF.

This chain links TRBV18 with TRBJ1-5; a possible D gene is TRBD1 (6 bases). The germline gives CDR1 KGHSH, CDR2 LQKENI. V was trimmed by 2 bases and J by 3 bases, leaving 8 bases between them. CDR3 length: 14 amino acids. The CDR3 region has the DNA TGTGCCAGCTCACCAGCAGGGGCCAATCAGCCCCAGCATTTT. Encoded protein: CASSPAGANQPQHF.

The rearrangement joins TRBV5-6 to TRBJ1-6, with D perhaps TRBD1 (5 bases). Germline assignment: CDR1 SGHDT and CDR2 YYEEEE. Between the trimmed V and J ends, which lost 4 bases and 7 bases, there was a span of 12 bases. The CDR3 totals 14 residues. The CDR3 region is CASSPGGKNSPLHF. The CDR3 bases are TGTGCCAGCAGCCCGGGGGGGAAAAATTCACCCCTCCACTTT.

The V call is TRBV7-2, the J call TRBJ2-7; 7 positions agree with TRBD2. CDR3 size: 15 residues. V was clipped by 0 bases and J by 3 bases; unmatched bases: 5. Germline CDR1 reads SGHTA; CDR2 reads FQGNSA. CDR3 residues: CASSLAAGRVYEQYF. CDR3 bases: TGTGCCAGCAGCTTAGCAGCTGGGAGGGTCTACGAGCAGTACTTC.

The rearrangement uses TRBV4-1 and TRBJ2-7, with 11 bases matching TRBD2. Germline-derived CDR1 and CDR2 are MGHRA and YSYEKL. This CDR3 spans 17 amino acids. Trimming cost V 1 base and J 6 bases; bases outside gene matches: 11. The DNA for the CDR3 is TGCGCCAGCAGCCAAGGGTTAACGGGACTAGCGGCTATCGAGCAGTACTTC. This gives the protein CASSQGLTGLAAIEQYF.

The chain combines TRBV18 with TRBJ1-6, with 7 bases identical to TRBD1. Germline loops: CDR1 KGHSH, CDR2 LQKENI. This CDR3 comprises 13 residues. The junction had 3 bases not matched to a gene; V was cut back by 5 bases and J by 8 bases. The CDR3 reads CASSSDRDSPLHF. DNA for the CDR3: TGTGCCAGCTCATCCGACAGGGATTCACCCCTCCACTTT.

This chain joins TRBV2 and TRBJ1-1, with D hard to call. Germline CDR1 reads SNHLY; CDR2 reads FYNNEI. V lost 7 bases, J lost 5 bases, and 8 bases lay in between. The CDR3 extends over 11 amino acids. CDR3 protein: CASITRTEAFF. CDR3 nucleotides: TGTGCCAGCATTACGAGGACTGAAGCTTTCTTT.

This chain joins TRBV30 and TRBJ1-5; D is unresolved. The CDR3 is 13 residues long. V was shortened by 0 bases and J by 1 base, with 4 bases between the two germline ends. CDR1 is GTSNPN, CDR2 SVGIG, per germline (reference sequence). In nucleotides, the CDR3 is TGTGCCTGGAGTGTTTCGAGCAATCAGCCCCAGCATTTT. This codes for CAWSVSSNQPQHF.

The chain combines TRBV9 with TRBJ2-6, with D uncertain. The germline V gene has CDR1 SGDLS and CDR2 YYNGEE. V lost 3 bases, J lost 2 bases, and 9 bases lay in between. The CDR3 is 15 amino acids. CDR3 sequence: CASSAELAGANVLTF. The CDR3 bases are TGTGCCAGCAGCGCCGAGTTGGCTGGGGCCAACGTCCTGACTTTC.

This clone was counted at least ten times. This chain joins TRBV27 and TRBJ2-3, with 8 bases lining up with TRBD2. The junction had 3 bases not matched to a gene; V was cut back by 3 bases and J by 1 base. Germline assignment: CDR1 MNHEY and CDR2 SMNVEV (reference sequence). The CDR3 is 15 amino acids. The CDR3 nucleotides are TGTGCCAGCAGTTTCCGGGAGGGGCGCACAGATACGCAGTATTTT. Its translation is CASSFREGRTDTQYF.

The chain links TRBV29-1 to TRBJ2-2, with 7 bases lining up with TRBD1. The CDR3 runs 14 residues. With 6 bases clipped from V and 4 bases from J, the junction kept 8 bases outside the gene matches. Germline CDR1 is SQVTM and CDR2 is ANQGSEA. CDR3 bases: TGCAGCGTCTTTCGACAGGGTGGCACCGGGGAGCTGTTTTTT. Its protein product is CSVFRQGGTGELFF.

This chain connects TRBV6-5 to TRBJ1-5; 10 bases match TRBD1. Per the germline V gene, CDR1 is MNHEY and CDR2 is SVGAGI. The CDR3 runs 15 residues. V was pared by 9 bases and J by 4 bases, with 9 bases of the junction left unmatched. CDR3 sequence reads: CASSLGTGENQPQHF. CDR3 in DNA: TGTGCCAGTTCTCTAGGGACAGGGGAAAATCAGCCCCAGCATTTT.

This sequence joins TRBV7-8 and TRBJ2-7, with D unresolved. V was clipped by 5 bases and J by 3 bases, with 20 bases between them. The CDR3 is 16 residues long. Germline CDR1 is SGHVS and CDR2 is FQNEAQ. CDR3 coding DNA: TGTGCCAGCAGCCCCAAACCGGGTCTCTCCCTCTACGAGCAGTACTTC. It codes for CASSPKPGLSLYEQYF. Supplemented by reference TRBV7-8 and TRBJ2-7, the full variable domain reads GAGVSQSPRYKVAKRGQDVALRCDPISGHVSLFWYQQALGQGPEFLTYFQNEAQLDKSGLPSDRFFAERPEGSVSTLKIQRTQQEDSAVYLCASSPKPGLSLYEQYFGPGTRLTVT.

The chain uses TRBV6-6 and TRBJ2-5; 7 bases match TRBD2. The junction had 4 bases not matched to a gene; V was cut back by 4 bases and J by 5 bases. The V gene's germline CDR1 is MNHNY and CDR2 SVGAGI (reference sequence). CDR3 length: 13 residues. The CDR3 nucleotides are TGTGCCAGCAGTTCCTACGGGGGGGAGACCCAGTACTTC. Its translation: CASSSYGGETQYF.

This chain's CDR3 is CASSLGERSHEQYF. The CDR3, as DNA: TGTGCCAGCAGCTTAGGGGAGCGATCCCACGAGCAGTACTTC. The chain recombines TRBV7-2 with TRBJ2-5; possibly TRBD2 for D (5 bases). TRBJ2-7 matches the DNA end more closely, so the J call is doubtful. This CDR3 spans 14 amino acids. Germline CDR1 and CDR2: SGHTA and FQGNSA.

In this sample, this clone turned up once. The gene calls are TRBV18 and TRBJ2-2, with D unresolved. CDR3 length: 12 amino acids. Germline CDR1 is KGHSH and CDR2 is LQKENI. V lost 5 bases to trimming and J lost 3 bases, with 4 bases between them. The CDR3 nucleotides are TGTGCCAGCTCATCCTACACCGGGGAGCTGTTTTTT. Its translation: CASSSYTGELFF. Filled out from reference TRBV18 and TRBJ2-2, the complete variable domain reads NAGVMQNPRHLVRRRGQEARLRCSPMKGHSHVYWYRQLPEEGLKFMVYLQKENIIDESGMPKERFSAEFPKEGPSILRIQQVVRGDSAAYFCASSSYTGELFFGEGSRLTVL.

V is TRBV6-1 and J is TRBJ2-7; 11 nucleotides line up with TRBD1. Germline CDR1 reads MNHNS; CDR2 reads SASEGT. V shed 4 bases and J 2 bases; nucleotides not matched to a gene: 7. The CDR3 extends over 16 amino acids. The CDR3 bases are TGTGCCAGCAGTGGTACTCCGGGACAGGGGGCCTACGAGCAGTACTTC. Its translation is CASSGTPGQGAYEQYF.

This chain joins TRBV7-8 and TRBJ2-7; 11 nucleotides agree with TRBD2. Germline V lookup: CDR1 SGHVS, CDR2 FQNEAQ. The CDR3 loop spans 16 amino acids. V gave up 1 base and J gave up 2 bases; unmatched junction bases: 4. DNA of the CDR3: TGTGCCAGCAGCTTAGGGTCGACTAGCGGGACCTACGAGCAGTACTTC. Amino acids: CASSLGSTSGTYEQYF.

V gene TRBV4-3 combines with J gene TRBJ1-6, with a weak D call TRBD1 (6 bases). The CDR3 has 14 amino acids. V lost 1 base, J lost 9 bases, and 10 bases lay in between. Looked up from germline, CDR1 is LGHNA and CDR2 is YSLEER. The CDR3 is CASSQGQALSPLHF. The CDR3 coding sequence is TGCGCCAGCAGCCAAGGACAGGCACTTTCACCCCTCCACTTT.

The chain employs TRBV6-4 and TRBJ1-6; the match to TRBD1 covers 10 bases. This CDR3 has 16 amino acids. Losses at the gene ends were 0 bases for V and 7 bases for J; bases not matched to a gene: 3. CDR1 MRHNA and CDR2 SNTAGT come from the germline V gene. In DNA form, the CDR3 reads TGTGCCAGCAGTGACTCGACAGGGGGCTTGAATTCACCCCTCCACTTT. Its protein is CASSDSTGGLNSPLHF.